This T cell receptor (beta chain) was captured in a study of T cell responses to AZD1222 COVID-19 vaccine. Study-level findings and limits: The donor cohort was predominantly white British with a female majority, and clonal diversity may have been underestimated. Targets within unmutated variant regions were reportedly found for nearly half of spike-specific TCRs. Following two doses of AZD1222, Spike-specific TCR breadth and depth rose.

TCRdb's table, derived via immunoSEQ multiplex PCR, lists solely in-frame clones and lacks some. Here the sample spans 95,000 to 100,000 clones, approximately 84% being singletons. Second-dose timings of about 4 or about 12 weeks were pooled. The CDR3 has 13 residues. The V gene's germline CDR1 is SGHNT and CDR2 YENEEA. V gave up 2 bases and J gave up 9 bases, with 12 bases separating them. Concerning this clone: Its antigen is not identified.

The chain recombines TRBV11-3 with TRBJ2-3, with D possibly being TRBD1 or TRBD2 (5 bases each). The sequenced sample was peripheral blood, obtained 28 days after the second AZD1222 dose. This clonotype was sampled from an adult who received the AZD1222 COVID-19 vaccine. CDR3 sequence (DNA): TGTGCCAGCAGCTTAAATACCCGGGACACGCAGTATTTT. Translation: CASSLNTRDTQYF.